What follows describes a single TCR beta chain. This table comes from immunoSEQ multiplex PCR, and its TCRdb copy is limited to in-frame clones, with some not included. The table has under 250,000 clones, about 82% seen once. Per germline, CDR1 SGHTA and CDR2 FQGNSA. V shed 5 bases, J shed 11 bases, and the junction held 10 bases outside the gene matches. CDR3 length: 13 residues. The data were obtained in a study of blood T cell repertoires in COVID-19. Whole-study context: PBMCs, B-cell-depleted T cells, or T cells provided the cDNA or gDNA that made up the material.

This receptor was identified in a woman older than 75 with COVID-19, enrolled during active disease. The sample consisted of peripheral blood. The V gene is TRBV7-2, the J gene TRBJ2-3, with 7 bases aligning to TRBD1. The CDR3 DNA reads as TGTGCCAGCAGCGGGAACGACAGGGTTCGGCAGTATTTT. This sequence encodes CASSGNDRVRQYF.